These 19 T cell receptor beta chains were sequenced from one sample in a study of blood T cell repertoires in COVID-19. Assay used: immunoSEQ multiplex PCR; TCRdb lists only in-frame clones, some missing. The table records a few hundred thousand clones, just under 85% of them present only once. The source material was peripheral blood. The receptors stem from an elderly man with acute or convalescent COVID-19.

The chain is built from TRBV4-1 and TRBJ2-5; D gene ambiguous. Trimming took off 4 bases at V and 5 bases at J, with 23 bases between the two ends. The V gene's germline CDR1 is MGHRA and CDR2 YSYEKL. The CDR3 is made up of 17 amino acids. CDR3 sequence reads: CASSPQPAGKVVETQYF. The DNA for the CDR3 is TGCGCCAGCAGCCCTCAACCGGCAGGCAAAGTTGTGGAGACCCAGTACTTC.

The chain employs TRBV6-5 and TRBJ2-7; D call uncertain. V lost 4 bases and J lost 1, with 14 bases in between. Germline V gene lookup returns CDR1 MNHEY and CDR2 SVGAGI. This CDR3 comprises 15 residues. In DNA form, the CDR3 reads TGTGCCAGCAGTTTACGGCCAGGCCAATCCTACGAGCAGTACTTC. The encoded protein is CASSLRPGQSYEQYF.

This chain joins TRBV7-2 and TRBJ1-3; TRBD1 is a possible D gene (5 bases). This CDR3 has 14 amino acids. The V and J ends lost 4 bases and 3 bases respectively, with 10 bases between them. CDR1 SGHTA and CDR2 FQGNSA come from the germline V gene. The CDR3 region has the DNA TGTGCCAGCAGCTCCGGGAGGGGTGGAAACACCATATATTTT. Translation gives CASSSGRGGNTIYF.

The chain recombines TRBV7-9 with TRBJ1-1; a possible D gene is TRBD1 (5 bases). Trimming took 2 bases from V and 3 from J, leaving 16 bases between them. Germline values: CDR1 SEHNR, CDR2 FQNEAQ (reference sequence). CDR3 length: 16 amino acids. In DNA form, the CDR3 reads TGTGCCAGCAGCTTATCGGATAAGGGGAGGTACACTGAAGCTTTCTTT. The encoded protein is CASSLSDKGRYTEAFF.

This chain connects TRBV3-1 (or the pseudogene TRBV3-2) to TRBJ1-6; D ambiguous. This CDR3 comprises 13 residues. The V gene lost 0 bases and the J gene lost 9 bases, with 6 bases spanning the gap. Germline CDR1 is LGHDT and CDR2 is YNNKEL (reference sequence). CDR3 in amino acids: CASSQDRGSPLHF. In nucleotides, the CDR3 is TGTGCCAGCAGCCAAGATCGGGGTTCACCCCTCCACTTT.

The chain recombines TRBV5-4 with TRBJ2-7, with D perhaps matching TRBD2 (6 bases). The germline CDR1 and CDR2 sequences are SGHNT and YYREEE (reference sequence). Trimming left V 0 bases short and J 5 bases short, with 12 bases between. The CDR3 has 14 residues. CDR3 sequence reads: CASSLDGLTDEQYF. Written as DNA, the CDR3 is TGTGCCAGCAGCTTGGATGGACTAACCGACGAGCAGTACTTC. Drawing the rest from reference TRBV5-4 and TRBJ2-7, the complete variable domain is ETGVTQSPTHLIKTRGQQVTLRCSSQSGHNTVSWYQQALGQGPQFIFQYYREEENGRGNFPPRFSGLQFPNYSSELNVNALELDDSALYLCASSLDGLTDEQYFGPGTRLTVT.

The J gene is TRBJ1-6, the V gene TRBV27; no clear D. Trimming cost V 2 bases and J 0 bases, with 14 bases left between them. The CDR3 covers 18 residues. Per the germline V gene, CDR1 is MNHEY and CDR2 is SMNVEV (reference sequence). In nucleotides, the CDR3 is TGTGCCAGCAGTTTACTTCCCGGGATGAGCTCCTATAATTCACCCCTCCACTTT. Translated: CASSLLPGMSSYNSPLHF.

This chain joins TRBV19 and TRBJ1-5; D might be TRBD1 (5 bases). CDR1 is LNHDA and CDR2 is SQIVND in the germline V gene (reference sequence). The ends were cut back, 6 bases at V and 1 base at J, with 13 bases in the middle. The CDR3 sequence is 15 residues long. The CDR3 sequence: CASSRPRTSNQPQHF. In DNA form, the CDR3 reads TGTGCCAGTAGCAGGCCTCGGACAAGCAATCAGCCCCAGCATTTT. The full variable domain, its missing parts supplied by reference TRBV19 and TRBJ1-5, is DGGITQSPKYLFRKEGQNVTLSCEQNLNHDAMYWYRQDPGQGLRLIYYSQIVNDFQKGDIAEGYSVSREKKESFPLTVTSAQKNPTAFYLCASSRPRTSNQPQHFGDGTRLSIL.

This clone was picked up one time. The chain is built from TRBV7-3 and TRBJ2-1, with 9 bases aligning to TRBD2. J was trimmed by 2 bases and V by 3 bases; bases with no gene match: 2. CDR1 and CDR2 (germline): SGHTA, FQGTGA. This CDR3 comprises 15 residues. CDR3 bases: TGTGCCAGCAGCTTTAGCGGGAGCGCCTACAATGAGCAGTTCTTC. Protein sequence: CASSFSGSAYNEQFF.

The CDR3 nucleotides are TGTGCCACCAGGGACAGGAGGTTGGGAGATACGCAGTATTTT. It specifies CATRDRRLGDTQYF. V and J are TRBV24-1 and TRBJ2-3, with 7 nucleotides matching TRBD1. There are 14 residues in the CDR3. From germline, CDR1 is KGHDR and CDR2 SFDVKD. V was clipped by 7 bases and J by 5 bases; unmatched bases: 8.

The V and J genes are TRBV11-3 and TRBJ2-7, with unresolved D. This CDR3 is built from 12 residues. The V gene lost 1 base and the J gene lost 4 bases, with 5 bases spanning the gap. Germline loops: CDR1 SGHNT, CDR2 YENEEA. CDR3 amino acids: CASSLAGYEQYF. In DNA, the CDR3 is TGTGCCAGCAGCTTAGCCGGGTACGAGCAGTACTTC.

The chain carries TRBV11-1 and TRBJ2-7; the D gene is possibly TRBD1 (5 bases). Trimming took off 6 bases at V and 1 base at J, with 7 bases between the two ends. Germline values: CDR1 SGHAT, CDR2 FQDESV (reference sequence). The CDR3 has 12 amino acids. In DNA form, the CDR3 reads TGTGCCAGCAGTCGACAGTCCTACGAGCAGTACTTC. It specifies CASSRQSYEQYF.

This sequence joins TRBV19 and TRBJ2-7; 7 bases agree with TRBD1. V shed 5 bases, J shed 2 bases, and the junction held 9 bases outside the gene matches. The V gene's germline CDR1 is LNHDA and CDR2 SQIVND (reference sequence). There are 15 residues in the CDR3. The CDR3 region has the DNA TGTGCCAGTAGTGAAGTTAGGACAGGCCCCTACGAGCAGTACTTC. Translated, it gives CASSEVRTGPYEQYF.

The chain combines TRBV18 with TRBJ1-1; D is uncertain. Trimming removed 0 bases at V and 7 bases at J, with 9 bases between. This CDR3 region has 13 residues. From germline, CDR1 is KGHSH and CDR2 LQKENI. The CDR3 loop is CASSPPHILEAFF. The CDR3 DNA sequence: TGTGCCAGCTCACCACCCCACATTCTTGAAGCTTTCTTT.

This chain joins TRBV5-4 and TRBJ2-7; D might be TRBD2 (6 bases). The CDR3 has 15 amino acids. Trimming stripped 4 bases from V and 2 bases from J, with 16 bases between. The germline V gene encodes CDR1 SGHNT and CDR2 YYREEE (reference sequence). Written as DNA, the CDR3 is TGTGCCAGCAGCCTTTTCGCGGGGCCCGCCTACGAGCAGTACTTC. Protein sequence: CASSLFAGPAYEQYF.

The rearrangement uses TRBV6-5 and TRBJ1-3; D may be TRBD1 (5 bases). There are 14 residues in the CDR3. The ends were cut back, 0 bases at V and 4 bases at J, with 7 bases in the middle. Germline assignment: CDR1 MNHEY and CDR2 SVGAGI. The CDR3 protein is CASSYSGGGNTIYF. CDR3 bases: TGTGCCAGCAGTTACTCGGGGGGGGGAAACACCATATATTTT.

The chain uses TRBV2 and TRBJ2-2, with 8 bases lining up with TRBD1. This CDR3 spans 16 amino acids. Germline V gene sequence: CDR1 SNHLY, CDR2 FYNNEI. Trimming removed 8 bases from V and 2 bases from J; junction bases left unmatched: 10. CDR3 sequence reads: CASSDPTGDNTGELFF. The CDR3 DNA follows: TGTGCCAGCTCCGATCCGACAGGGGACAACACCGGGGAGCTGTTTTTT.

Here the CDR3 DNA reads TGTGCCAGCAGCTTATGGGGCGGACAGGGGGAGGCCCAGTACTTC. Protein: CASSLWGGQGEAQYF. This chain connects TRBV7-9 to TRBJ2-5, with TRBD1 identical over 10 bases. The trim removed 2 bases at V and 9 bases at J, leaving 9 bases unmatched. Germline V CDR1 and CDR2: SEHNR, FQNEAQ (reference sequence). This CDR3 has 15 amino acids.

This chain connects TRBV14 to TRBJ1-4; TRBD1 matches at 8 bases. The V gene end was trimmed by 3 bases and the J gene end by 10 bases; junction bases not matched to a gene: 10. Germline lookup yields CDR1 SGHDN and CDR2 FVKESK. This CDR3 has 15 residues. The CDR3 spells CASSQMAGGEGKLFF. The CDR3 region has the DNA TGTGCCAGCAGCCAGATGGCAGGGGGCGAGGGAAAACTGTTTTTT.